This T cell receptor (beta chain) is drawn from a study of regulatory T cells in long-lasting Graves disease. This clonotype has a count of ten or more. For TCR beta, libraries came from iRepertoire HTBI primers and Arm-PCR of CDR3 regions. TCRdb re-derived calls from the multiplex PCR reads in MiXCR, one entry per CDR3 protein. Here the sample spans 550,000 to 600,000 distinct CDR3 sequences, 15% to 20% being singletons. The time point denotes: newly diagnosed GD, antithyroid drugs for less than 3 months. PBMCs provided the RNA from which the TCR library was made. The V gene's germline CDR1 is LGHDT and CDR2 YNNKEL (reference sequence). CDR3 size: 17 residues. The trim removed 5 bases at V and 5 bases at J, leaving 12 bases unmatched. The same specimen was also included in a second study, on T cells in Graves' hyperthyroidism and ophthalmopathy. Turning to that study: Pregnant or lactating patients were excluded, as were those with uncontrolled infection or other autoimmune disease. The TCR CDR3 first-round RT-PCR relied on the HTBI primer set.

This chain uses TRBV3-1 with TRBJ2-3, with 11 bases identical to TRBD2. Sequenced here: peripheral blood mononuclear cells (PBMCs), sampled at new diagnosis, from a patient treated with antithyroid drugs. This sequence originates from a man aged 18 to 29 with Graves disease. CDR3 region: CASSNSTLAGAGDTQYF. For the CDR3, the DNA is TGTGCCAGCAGCAACAGTACACTAGCGGGAGCAGGAGATACGCAGTATTTT.